This T cell receptor beta chain comes out of a study of T cell responses to AZD1222 COVID-19 vaccine. General study results and limits: Reportedly, nearly half the spike-specific TCRs target unmutated variant regions. The donors showed a predominance of white British ancestry and of females, with possible underestimation of clonal diversity. No repertoire was sampled before or during the peak T cell response, only after it. The study found vaccine-associated CD4 TCRs spanning spike, dominant at 160-218 and 743-854.

Sequencing was performed with immunoSEQ multiplex PCR; in TCRdb, only in-frame clones are kept and a portion is missing. The table lists approximately 100,000 clones, 85% of them singletons. V dropped 5 bases and J dropped 2 bases, with 13 bases sitting between them. Germline-derived CDR1 and CDR2 are MDHEN and SYDVKM. The CDR3 covers 14 residues. Turning to this clone: Its specificity is unknown.

The source was peripheral blood, collected 28 days after the second AZD1222 dose. The chain links TRBV28 to TRBJ2-7; possible D gene TRBD1, 6 bases. The receptor was derived from an adult who received the AZD1222 COVID-19 vaccine. CDR3 DNA: TGTGCCAGCAGTCCGCCGGGACACCCCTACGAGCAGTACTTC. It encodes CASSPPGHPYEQYF.